This T cell receptor (beta chain) was recorded in a study of blood T cell repertoires in COVID-19. On the study more broadly: Samples representing acute and convalescent COVID-19 were sourced from the United States, Italy and Spain. PBMCs, B-cell-depleted T cells, or T cells provided the cDNA or gDNA that made up the material.

Germline V lookup: CDR1 SEHNR, CDR2 FQNEAQ (reference sequence). The CDR3 has 16 residues. About this clone itself: Since a much larger clone is just one base distant, this may be a read error.

Original analysis: Using reference gene primer amplification, nucleated cell counts were estimated. Libraries were prepared by immunoSEQ multiplex PCR; TCRdb keeps only in-frame clonotypes and omits some of them. The V and J calls and the clone size are those of that table, but D and trimming were determined from the DNA. The top ten hold over 4.5% of the sample, which has some 120,000 clones, more than 75% seen once. The source material was peripheral blood. V usage is TRBV7-9 and J usage is TRBJ1-2, with 10 nucleotides matching TRBD1. This TCR derives from a human donor in a cohort sampled during active COVID-19. The CDR3 loop reads CANSRTGTGDQRGYTF. The CDR3 DNA is TGTGCCAACAGCCGGACCGGGACAGGGGACCAACGAGGCTACACCTTC.